The 10 T cell receptor beta chains presented below share a single source sample, sequenced in a study of esophageal squamous cell carcinoma under preoperative chemotherapy. TCRdb re-analysed the PCR reads in MiXCR, keeping a single row per CDR3 protein. The table records 15,000 to 20,000 distinct CDR3 sequences, around 47% of them present only once. Regarding time point: before preoperative PTX-NDP chemotherapy. Sample collection was performed from a patient given preoperative chemotherapy. The receptor set was obtained from a human donor with esophageal squamous cell carcinoma. The donor label of this sample is uncertain.

As for this clonotype: The CDR3 does not close with the conserved phenylalanine or tryptophan, likely indicating a read error. The DNA is left out, because the CDR3 cannot be placed on it with certainty; the CDR3 is given as TCRdb lists it. The genes are TRBV6-1 and TRBJ2-5; the table's D call TRBD1 went unverified against the DNA. Including both end residues, the CDR3 is 15 amino acids long. The germline V gene encodes CDR1 MNHNS and CDR2 SASEGT. The CDR3 here is CASSTQGALQESRFS.

This clonotype was counted at least ten times. The chain joins TRBV7-2 to TRBJ2-5; 7 nucleotides align to TRBD2. The CDR3 is 15 residues long. The J segment lost 2 bases and the V segment lost 3 bases, leaving 6 bases of the junction unmatched. From germline, CDR1 is SGHTA and CDR2 FQGNSA. The CDR3 bases are TGTGCCAGCAGCTTGGGAGGGACGGAGCAAGAGACCCAGTACTTC. It specifies CASSLGGTEQETQYF.

V gene TRBV7-2 combines with J gene TRBJ2-4; 7 bases fit TRBD1. J lost 13 bases, V lost 3 bases, and 18 bases had no gene match. The CDR3 totals 16 residues. The germline CDR1 and CDR2 sequences are SGHTA and FQGNSA. The CDR3 nucleotides are TGTGCCAGCAGCTTGCGGCCGGGACAGATCAAAAACACCCAGTACTTC. This codes for CASSLRPGQIKNTQYF.

A word on this clonotype: One end of the junction varies from germline; a read error may be responsible. The gene calls are TRBV24-1 and TRBJ2-4; the match to TRBD1 covers 7 bases. CDR3 length equals 16 residues. Germline-derived CDR1 and CDR2 are KGHDR and SFDVKD. The CDR3 protein is CATSDLRGYTKDTQYF. The CDR3 nucleotides are TGTGCCACCAGTGATCTCAGGGGGTACACCAAAGACACGCAGTACTTT.

The gene calls are TRBV7-3 and TRBJ2-5; 14 bases agree with TRBD2. The junction had 11 bases not matched to a gene; V was cut back by 4 bases and J by 13 bases. Germline CDR1 SGHTA, CDR2 FQGTGA. The CDR3 loop spans 15 amino acids. CDR3 loop: CASSWGLAGATSRYF. In DNA, the CDR3 is TGTGCCAGCAGCTGGGGACTAGCGGGGGCGACGTCCCGGTACTTC.

This clonotype was seen many times. The rearrangement uses TRBV11-3 and TRBJ1-5; TRBD1 agrees at 7 bases. This CDR3 has 15 residues. Germline loops: CDR1 SGHNT, CDR2 YENEEA. J gave up 0 bases and V 6 bases, and 5 bases lay outside the gene matches. The CDR3 loop is CASSSDRDSNQPQHF. The CDR3 DNA reads as TGTGCCAGCAGTTCTGACAGGGATAGCAATCAGCCCCAGCATTTT.

The chain couples TRBV7-9 to TRBJ2-1; 7 positions match TRBD2. The end of the DNA aligns better with TRBJ2-5, so the J call may be wrong. Germline CDR1 and CDR2: SEHNR and FQNEAQ (reference sequence). The length of the CDR3 is 14 residues. DNA of the CDR3: TGTGCCAGCAGCTTTGATGCGGGAGTGGAGACCCAGTACTTC. It encodes CASSFDAGVETQYF.

This clonotype was recorded a few times. The chain couples TRBV7-2 to TRBJ2-4; D remains ambiguous. The CDR3 is made up of 15 amino acids. The germline CDR1 and CDR2 sequences are SGHTA and FQGNSA. Deletions cut 8 bases from V and 0 bases from J, with 14 bases between. CDR3 amino acids: CASARYAVAKNIQYF. CDR3 bases: TGTGCCAGCGCGCGATACGCAGTAGCCAAAAACATTCAGTACTTC.

This clonotype has ten or more counts. The rearrangement links TRBV6-1 to TRBJ2-6; D may be TRBD1 or TRBD2 (5 bases each). Germline CDR1 and CDR2: MNHNS and SASEGT. There are 15 residues in the CDR3. V dropped 2 bases and J dropped 5 bases, with 10 bases sitting between them. CDR3 sequence (DNA): TGTGCCAGCAGTGAACCCCAGGGACGGGCCAACGTCCTGACTTTC. As protein: CASSEPQGRANVLTF.

This clonotype was counted between two and nine times. This chain uses TRBV6-5 with TRBJ2-5, with 7 bases lining up with TRBD2. The CDR3 contains 13 residues. V lost 4 bases, J lost 5 bases, and 4 bases stayed unmatched. Germline V gene sequence: CDR1 MNHEY, CDR2 SVGAGI. The CDR3 region is CASSSGRGETQYF. CDR3 DNA: TGTGCCAGCAGTTCAGGGCGGGGGGAGACCCAGTACTTC.